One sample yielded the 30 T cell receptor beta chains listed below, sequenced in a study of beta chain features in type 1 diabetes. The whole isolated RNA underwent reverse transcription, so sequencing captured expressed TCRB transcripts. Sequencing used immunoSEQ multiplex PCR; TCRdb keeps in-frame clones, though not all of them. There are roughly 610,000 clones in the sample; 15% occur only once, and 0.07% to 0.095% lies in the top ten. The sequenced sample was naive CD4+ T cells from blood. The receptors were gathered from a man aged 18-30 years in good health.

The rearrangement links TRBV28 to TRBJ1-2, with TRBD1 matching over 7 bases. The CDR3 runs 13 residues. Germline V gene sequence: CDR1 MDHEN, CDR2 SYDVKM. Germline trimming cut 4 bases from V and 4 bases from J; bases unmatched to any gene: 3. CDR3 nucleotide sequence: TGTGCCAGCAGTTACAGGGGCCCCTATGGCTACACCTTC. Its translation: CASSYRGPYGYTF.

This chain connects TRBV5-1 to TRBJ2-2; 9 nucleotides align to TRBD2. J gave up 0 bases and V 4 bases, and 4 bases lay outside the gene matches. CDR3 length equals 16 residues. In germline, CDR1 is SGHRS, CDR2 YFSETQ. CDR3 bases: TGCGCCAGCAGCCGAGTAGCGGGGGCGAACACCGGGGAGCTGTTTTTT. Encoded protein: CASSRVAGANTGELFF.

CDR3 region: CASTNPDRANYGYTF. DNA of the CDR3: TGTGCCAGTACCAACCCGGACAGGGCCAACTATGGCTACACCTTC. The chain combines TRBV19 with TRBJ1-2; 8 bases map to TRBD1. The germline gives CDR1 LNHDA, CDR2 SQIVND (reference sequence). With V trimmed by 7 bases and J by 2 bases, 9 bases remained unmatched. This CDR3 is 15 amino acids long.

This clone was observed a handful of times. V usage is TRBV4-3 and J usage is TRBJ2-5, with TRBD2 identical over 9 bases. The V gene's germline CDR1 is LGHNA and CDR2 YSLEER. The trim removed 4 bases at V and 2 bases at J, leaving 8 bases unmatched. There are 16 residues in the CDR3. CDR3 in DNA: TGCGCCAGCAGCCGAGGGTCCAGCGGGGGGCAAGAGACCCAGTACTTC. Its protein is CASSRGSSGGQETQYF.

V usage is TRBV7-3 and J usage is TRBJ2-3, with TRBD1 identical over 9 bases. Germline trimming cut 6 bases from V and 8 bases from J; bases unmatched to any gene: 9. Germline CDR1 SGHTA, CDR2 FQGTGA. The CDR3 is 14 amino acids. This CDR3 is CASRDNRQGGTQYF. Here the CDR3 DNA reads TGTGCCAGCAGAGATAACAGACAGGGGGGTACGCAGTATTTT.

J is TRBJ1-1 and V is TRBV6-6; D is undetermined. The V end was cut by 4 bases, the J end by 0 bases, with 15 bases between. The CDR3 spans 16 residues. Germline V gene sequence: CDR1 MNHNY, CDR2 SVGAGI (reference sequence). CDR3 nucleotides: TGTGCCAGCAGTTCGCCGCCGCAGAACATGAACACTGAAGCTTTCTTT. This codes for CASSSPPQNMNTEAFF.

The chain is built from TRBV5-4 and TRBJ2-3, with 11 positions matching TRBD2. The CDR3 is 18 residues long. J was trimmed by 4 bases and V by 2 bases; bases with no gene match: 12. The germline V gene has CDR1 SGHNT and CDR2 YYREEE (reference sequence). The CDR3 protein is CASSFDIAGGKGADTQYF. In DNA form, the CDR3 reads TGTGCCAGCAGCTTCGATATAGCGGGAGGGAAGGGAGCAGATACGCAGTATTTT.

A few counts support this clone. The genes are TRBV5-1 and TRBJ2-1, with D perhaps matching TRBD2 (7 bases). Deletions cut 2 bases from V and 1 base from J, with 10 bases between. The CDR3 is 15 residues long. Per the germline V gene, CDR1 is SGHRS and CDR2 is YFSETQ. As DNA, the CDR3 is TGCGCCAGCAGCTTCAGCGGGACATCCTACAATGAGCAGTTCTTC. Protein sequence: CASSFSGTSYNEQFF.

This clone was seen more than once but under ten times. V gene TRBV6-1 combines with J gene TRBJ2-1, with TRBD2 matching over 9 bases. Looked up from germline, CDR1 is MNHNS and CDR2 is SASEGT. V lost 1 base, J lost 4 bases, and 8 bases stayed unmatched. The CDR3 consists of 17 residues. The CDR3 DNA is TGTGCCAGCAGTGAAGTGTTTAGCGGGAGTATGTACAATGAGCAGTTCTTC. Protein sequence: CASSEVFSGSMYNEQFF.

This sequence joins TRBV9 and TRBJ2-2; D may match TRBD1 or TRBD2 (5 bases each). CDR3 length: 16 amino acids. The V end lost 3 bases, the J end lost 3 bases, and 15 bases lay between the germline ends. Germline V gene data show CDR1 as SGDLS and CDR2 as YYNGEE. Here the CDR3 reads CASSATQGRDTGELFF. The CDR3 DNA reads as TGTGCCAGCAGCGCGACTCAGGGACGGGACACCGGGGAGCTGTTTTTT.

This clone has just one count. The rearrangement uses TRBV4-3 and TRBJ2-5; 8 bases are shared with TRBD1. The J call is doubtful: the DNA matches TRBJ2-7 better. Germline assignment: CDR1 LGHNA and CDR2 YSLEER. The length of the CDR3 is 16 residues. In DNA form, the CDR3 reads TGCGCCAGCAGCCAAGGTAGACAGGGGAGGTCCTACGAGCAGTACTTC. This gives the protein CASSQGRQGRSYEQYF.

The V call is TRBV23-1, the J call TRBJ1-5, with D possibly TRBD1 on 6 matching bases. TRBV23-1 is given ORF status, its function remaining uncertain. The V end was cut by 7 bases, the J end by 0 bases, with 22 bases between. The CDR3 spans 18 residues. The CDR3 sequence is CASTHPRTEGYSNQPQHF. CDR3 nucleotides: TGCGCCAGCACCCACCCTAGGACAGAAGGCTATAGCAATCAGCCCCAGCATTTT.

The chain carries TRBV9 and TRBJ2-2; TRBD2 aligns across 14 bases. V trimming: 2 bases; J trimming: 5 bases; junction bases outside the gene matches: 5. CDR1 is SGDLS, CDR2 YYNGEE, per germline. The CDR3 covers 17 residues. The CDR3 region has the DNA TGTGCCAGCAGCGTGGGACTAGCGGGGGCCGTTACCGGGGAGCTGTTTTTT. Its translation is CASSVGLAGAVTGELFF.

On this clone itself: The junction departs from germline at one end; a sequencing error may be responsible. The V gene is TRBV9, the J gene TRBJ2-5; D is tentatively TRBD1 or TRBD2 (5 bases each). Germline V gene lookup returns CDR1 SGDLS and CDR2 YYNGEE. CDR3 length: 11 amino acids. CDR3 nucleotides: TGTGCCAGCAGCTCCGGGACCGCCCATTACTTC. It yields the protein CASSSGTAHYF. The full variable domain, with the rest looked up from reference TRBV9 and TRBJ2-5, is DSGVTQTPKHLITATGQRVTLRCSPRSGDLSVYWYQQSLDQGLQFLIQYYNGEERAKGNILERFSAQQFPDLHSELNLSSLELGDSALYFCASSSGTAHYFGPGTRLLVL.

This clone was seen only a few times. The CDR3 DNA is TGTGCCAGCAGTGAATATATCGGTCGGGGTGAGGCTTTCTTT. Protein: CASSEYIGRGEAFF. The chain recombines TRBV25-1 with TRBJ1-1; D remains unclear. This CDR3 has 14 amino acids. Germline CDR1 and CDR2: MGHDK and SYGVNS. Deletions cut 0 bases from V and 11 bases from J, with 16 bases between.

The CDR3 reads CASRGFSYTGELFF. In DNA form, the CDR3 reads TGTGCCAGTAGGGGTTTCTCCTACACCGGGGAGCTGTTTTTT. This chain connects TRBV19 to TRBJ2-2; D is unclear. Germline CDR1 is LNHDA and CDR2 is SQIVND (reference sequence). This CDR3 spans 14 amino acids. Trimming stripped 6 bases from V and 3 bases from J, with 11 bases between.

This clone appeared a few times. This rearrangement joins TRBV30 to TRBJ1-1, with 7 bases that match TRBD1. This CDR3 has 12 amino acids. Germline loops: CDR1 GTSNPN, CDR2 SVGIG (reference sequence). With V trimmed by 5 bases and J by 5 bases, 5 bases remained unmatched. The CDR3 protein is CAWDRDGTEAFF. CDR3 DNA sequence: TGTGCCTGGGACAGGGATGGGACTGAAGCTTTCTTT.

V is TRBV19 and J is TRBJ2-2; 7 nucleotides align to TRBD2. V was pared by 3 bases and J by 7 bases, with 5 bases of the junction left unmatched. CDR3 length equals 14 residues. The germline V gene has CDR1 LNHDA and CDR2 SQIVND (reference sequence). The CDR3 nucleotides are TGTGCCAGTAGTATCCGGGAGGCGGGCGGGGAGCTGTTTTTT. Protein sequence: CASSIREAGGELFF.

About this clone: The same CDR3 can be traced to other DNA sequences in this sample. CDR3 DNA sequence: TGCAGCGTTCACCGGGGACTCAACACTGAAGCTTTCTTT. This gives the protein CSVHRGLNTEAFF. J is TRBJ1-1 and V is TRBV29-1, with D perhaps matching TRBD1 (5 bases). Trimming left V 5 bases short and J 2 bases short, with 12 bases between. CDR3 length: 13 residues. Germline CDR1 and CDR2: SQVTM and ANQGSEA.

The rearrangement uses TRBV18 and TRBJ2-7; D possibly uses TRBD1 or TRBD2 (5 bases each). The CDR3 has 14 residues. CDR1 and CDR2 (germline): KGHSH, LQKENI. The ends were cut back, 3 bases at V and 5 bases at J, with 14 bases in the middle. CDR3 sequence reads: CASSPFRGFDEQYF. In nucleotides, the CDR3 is TGTGCCAGCTCACCTTTCCGGGGCTTTGACGAGCAGTACTTC. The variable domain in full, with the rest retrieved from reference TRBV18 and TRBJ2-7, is NAGVMQNPRHLVRRRGQEARLRCSPMKGHSHVYWYRQLPEEGLKFMVYLQKENIIDESGMPKERFSAEFPKEGPSILRIQQVVRGDSAAYFCASSPFRGFDEQYFGPGTRLTVT.

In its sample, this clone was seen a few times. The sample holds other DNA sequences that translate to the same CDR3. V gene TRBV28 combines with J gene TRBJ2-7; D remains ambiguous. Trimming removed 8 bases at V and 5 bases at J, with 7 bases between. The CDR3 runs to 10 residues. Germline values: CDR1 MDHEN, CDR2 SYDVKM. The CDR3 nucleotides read TGTGCCAGCGGCCTTCACGAGCAGTACTTC. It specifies CASGLHEQYF.

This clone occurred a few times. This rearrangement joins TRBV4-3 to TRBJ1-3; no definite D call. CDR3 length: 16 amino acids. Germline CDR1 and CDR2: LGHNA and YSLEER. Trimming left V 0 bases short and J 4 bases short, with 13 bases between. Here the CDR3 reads CASSQDLGVSGNTIYF. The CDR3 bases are TGCGCCAGCAGCCAAGATCTCGGGGTGTCGGGAAACACCATATATTTT.

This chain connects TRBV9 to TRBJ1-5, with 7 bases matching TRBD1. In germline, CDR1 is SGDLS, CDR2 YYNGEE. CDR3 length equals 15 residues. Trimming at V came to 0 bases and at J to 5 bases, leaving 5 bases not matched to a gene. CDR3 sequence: CASSVGSRGDQPQHF. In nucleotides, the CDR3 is TGTGCCAGCAGCGTAGGGTCCAGGGGGGATCAGCCCCAGCATTTT.

The CDR3 here is CASSPRGAGTAPQTQYF. CDR3 in DNA: TGTGCCAGCTCACCGAGAGGGGCGGGGACAGCTCCTCAGACCCAGTACTTC. The rearrangement joins TRBV18 to TRBJ2-5; possibly TRBD1 for D (7 bases). The CDR3 is 17 residues long. V was clipped by 3 bases and J by 6 bases, with 23 bases between them. Germline V gene lookup returns CDR1 KGHSH and CDR2 LQKENI. The full variable domain, its missing parts supplied by reference TRBV18 and TRBJ2-5, is NAGVMQNPRHLVRRRGQEARLRCSPMKGHSHVYWYRQLPEEGLKFMVYLQKENIIDESGMPKERFSAEFPKEGPSILRIQQVVRGDSAAYFCASSPRGAGTAPQTQYFGPGTRLLVL.

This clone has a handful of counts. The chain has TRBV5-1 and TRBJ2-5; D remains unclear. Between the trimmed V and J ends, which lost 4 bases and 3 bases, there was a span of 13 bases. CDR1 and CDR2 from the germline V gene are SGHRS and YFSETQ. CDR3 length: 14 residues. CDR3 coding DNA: TGCGCCAGCAGCCTGATAGACAAGAAAGAGACCCAGTACTTC. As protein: CASSLIDKKETQYF.

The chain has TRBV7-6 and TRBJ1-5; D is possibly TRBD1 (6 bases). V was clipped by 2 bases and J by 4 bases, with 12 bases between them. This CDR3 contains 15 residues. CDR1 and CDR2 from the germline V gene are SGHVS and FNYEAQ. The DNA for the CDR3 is TGTGCCAGCAGCTTACTCCAGGGGAAAAATCAGCCCCAGCATTTT. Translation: CASSLLQGKNQPQHF.

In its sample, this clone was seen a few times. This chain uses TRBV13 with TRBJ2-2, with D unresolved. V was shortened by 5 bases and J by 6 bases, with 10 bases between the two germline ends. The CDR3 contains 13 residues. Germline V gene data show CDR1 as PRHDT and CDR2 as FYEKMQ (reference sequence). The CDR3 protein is CASSLKGPGELFF. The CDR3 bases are TGTGCCAGCAGCCTGAAAGGGCCCGGGGAGCTGTTTTTT. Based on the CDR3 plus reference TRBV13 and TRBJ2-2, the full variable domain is AAGVIQSPRHLIKEKRETATLKCYPIPRHDTVYWYQQGPGQDPQFLISFYEKMQSDKGSIPDRFSAQQFSDYHSELNMSSLELGDSALYFCASSLKGPGELFFGEGSRLTVL.

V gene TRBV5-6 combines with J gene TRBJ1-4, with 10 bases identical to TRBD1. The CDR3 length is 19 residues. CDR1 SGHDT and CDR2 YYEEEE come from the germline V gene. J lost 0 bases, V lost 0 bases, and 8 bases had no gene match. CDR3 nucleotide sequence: TGTGCCAGCAGCTTGGAGGGGACAGGGGACTTTGCAACTAATGAAAAACTGTTTTTT. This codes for CASSLEGTGDFATNEKLFF.

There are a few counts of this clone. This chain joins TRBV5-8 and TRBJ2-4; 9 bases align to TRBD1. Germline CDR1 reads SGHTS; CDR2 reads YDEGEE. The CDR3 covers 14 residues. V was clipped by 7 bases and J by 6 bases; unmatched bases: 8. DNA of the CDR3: TGTGCCAGCTTCCGGGACAGGGAGGGAAACATTCAGTACTTC. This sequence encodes CASFRDREGNIQYF.

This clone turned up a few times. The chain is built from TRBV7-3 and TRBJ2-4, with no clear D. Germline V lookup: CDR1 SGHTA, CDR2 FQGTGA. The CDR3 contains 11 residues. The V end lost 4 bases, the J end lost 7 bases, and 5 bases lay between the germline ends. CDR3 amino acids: CASSSGNIQYF. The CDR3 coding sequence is TGTGCCAGCAGCTCCGGGAACATTCAGTACTTC.